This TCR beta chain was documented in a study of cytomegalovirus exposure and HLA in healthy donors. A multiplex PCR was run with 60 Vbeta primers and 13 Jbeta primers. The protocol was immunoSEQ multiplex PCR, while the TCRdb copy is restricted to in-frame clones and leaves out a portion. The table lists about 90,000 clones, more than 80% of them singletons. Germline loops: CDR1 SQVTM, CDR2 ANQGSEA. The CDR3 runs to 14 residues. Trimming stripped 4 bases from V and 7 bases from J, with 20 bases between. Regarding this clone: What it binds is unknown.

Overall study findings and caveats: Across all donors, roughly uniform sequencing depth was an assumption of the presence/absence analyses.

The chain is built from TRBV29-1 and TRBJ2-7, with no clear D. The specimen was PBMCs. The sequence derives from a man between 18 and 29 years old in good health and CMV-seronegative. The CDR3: CSVAPATRQVEQYF. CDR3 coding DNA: TGCAGCGTTGCCCCCGCGACACGTCAAGTGGAGCAGTACTTC.